This T cell receptor (beta chain) was captured by sequencing in a study of T cell responses to AZD1222 COVID-19 vaccine. This clone appeared a few times. Trimming shortened V by 3 bases and J by 8 bases, and 8 bases separated the two germline ends. The CDR3 consists of 12 residues. Germline V lookup: CDR1 SNHLY, CDR2 FYNNEI. The method was immunoSEQ multiplex PCR; TCRdb's version includes in-frame clones alone and lacks a portion of them. The profile shows about 97,000 clones, roughly 91% of them singletons. The receptor comes from an adult in good health. V is TRBV2 and J is TRBJ1-5; D is ambiguous. The source material was peripheral blood, sampled on day 0 of AZD1222 vaccination. In DNA form, the CDR3 reads TGTGCCAGCAGTGAGAACAGAGAGCCCCAGCATTTT. This encodes CASSENREPQHF. The full variable domain, in which reference TRBV2 and TRBJ1-5 provide the parts outside the CDR3, is EPEVTQTPSHQVTQMGQEVILRCVPISNHLYFYWYRQILGQKVEFLVSFYNNEISEKSEIFDDQFSVERPDGSNFTLKIRSTKLEDSAMYFCASSENREPQHFGDGTRLSIL.